These 21 T cell receptor beta chains originate from one sample sequenced in a study of blood T cell repertoires in COVID-19. Assay used: immunoSEQ multiplex PCR; TCRdb lists only in-frame clones, some missing. The profile shows approximately 260,000 clones, 75% to 90% of them singletons. The sample taken for sequencing was peripheral blood. These receptors came from a human donor in a cohort sampled during active COVID-19.

The V call is TRBV6-5, the J call TRBJ2-2, with 10 bases that match TRBD1. J was trimmed by 6 bases and V by 10 bases; bases with no gene match: 5. The CDR3 has 13 amino acids. Germline V gives CDR1 MNHEY, CDR2 SVGAGI. The CDR3 is CATRDRGAGELFF. The CDR3 bases are TGTGCCACCAGGGACAGGGGTGCCGGGGAGCTGTTTTTT.

The chain carries TRBV5-1 and TRBJ2-7; 10 bases are a match to TRBD1. Germline V gene lookup returns CDR1 SGHRS and CDR2 YFSETQ. Losses at the gene ends were 5 bases for V and 6 bases for J; bases not matched to a gene: 8. This CDR3 is 14 amino acids long. For the CDR3, the DNA is TGCGCCAGCAGTTTACCGGGACAGGGGTCCGAGCAGTACTTC. The encoded protein is CASSLPGQGSEQYF.

The rearrangement uses TRBV19 and TRBJ2-1, with 9 nucleotides matching TRBD2. CDR1 and CDR2 (germline): LNHDA, SQIVND (reference sequence). The CDR3 covers 14 residues. J lost 7 bases, V lost 3 bases, and 4 bases had no gene match. This CDR3 is CASSISAGGNEQFF. CDR3 nucleotide sequence: TGTGCCAGTAGTATTTCGGCGGGGGGGAATGAGCAGTTCTTC.

The chain's CDR3 is CASSVRDRGLQETQYF. The CDR3 DNA reads TGTGCCAGCAGTGTCCGGGACAGGGGCCTCCAAGAGACCCAGTACTTC. The V and J genes are TRBV6-1 and TRBJ2-5, with 10 bases that match TRBD1. The CDR3 is 16 amino acids. The germline V gene has CDR1 MNHNS and CDR2 SASEGT. V gave up 4 bases and J gave up 1 base; unmatched junction bases: 6.

V usage is TRBV20-1 and J usage is TRBJ1-1, with D possibly being TRBD1 (6 bases). The CDR3 sequence is 11 residues long. Per the germline V gene, CDR1 is DFQATT and CDR2 is SNEGSKA (reference sequence). Written as DNA, the CDR3 is TGCAGGCAGGACAGTAGCACTGAAGCTTTCTTT. It is translated as CRQDSSTEAFF.

The chain links TRBV19 to TRBJ2-1, with 13 nucleotides matching TRBD2. The CDR3 has 16 residues. V lost 5 bases to trimming and J lost 12 bases; unmatched junction nucleotides: 13. Germline CDR1 reads LNHDA; CDR2 reads SQIVND (reference sequence). CDR3 bases: TGTGCCAGTAGTCTCGGGACTAGCGGGATTACTAGGGGGCAGTTCTTC. Translation: CASSLGTSGITRGQFF.

The rearrangement links TRBV5-1 to TRBJ1-1; TRBD1 agrees at 11 bases. The CDR3 has 18 residues. Germline V gives CDR1 SGHRS, CDR2 YFSETQ. The junction had 12 bases not matched to a gene; V was cut back by 1 base and J by 4 bases. CDR3 sequence reads: CASSLRETGQGATTEAFF. DNA of the CDR3: TGCGCCAGCAGCTTGCGGGAAACAGGACAGGGGGCGACCACTGAAGCTTTCTTT.

J is TRBJ1-5 and V is TRBV5-6; D remains ambiguous. In germline, CDR1 is SGHDT, CDR2 YYEEEE. This CDR3 is 16 amino acids long. V dropped 0 bases and J dropped 0 bases, with 10 bases sitting between them. The CDR3 nucleotides are TGTGCCAGCAGCTTGGCCCCAGTGTCTAGCAATCAGCCCCAGCATTTT. Protein: CASSLAPVSSNQPQHF. The whole variable domain, remainder taken from reference TRBV5-6 and TRBJ1-5, is DAGVTQSPTHLIKTRGQQVTLRCSPKSGHDTVSWYQQALGQGPQFIFQYYEEEERQRGNFPDRFSGHQFPNYSSELNVNALLLGDSALYLCASSLAPVSSNQPQHFGDGTRLSIL.

CDR3 in DNA: TGTGCCAGCGCGTCAGGGGTTTTTCAGCCCCAGCATTTT. Translated, it gives CASASGVFQPQHF. The chain joins TRBV6-5 to TRBJ1-5, with D possibly matching TRBD1 (6 bases). The CDR3 spans 13 residues. V was cut by 8 bases and J by 6 bases, with 14 bases left in between. Germline lookup yields CDR1 MNHEY and CDR2 SVGAGI.

The rearrangement uses TRBV7-2 and TRBJ2-1, with 13 nucleotides matching TRBD2. With 5 bases clipped from V and 4 bases from J, the junction kept 2 bases outside the gene matches. The CDR3 totals 15 residues. The germline gives CDR1 SGHTA, CDR2 FQGNSA. Here the CDR3 reads CASSKGLAGYNEQFF. The CDR3 region has the DNA TGTGCCAGCAGCAAGGGACTAGCGGGGTACAATGAGCAGTTCTTC.

V gene TRBV19 combines with J gene TRBJ2-4, with D maybe TRBD1 (5 bases). The CDR3 runs 17 residues. V was clipped by 4 bases and J by 0 bases, with 16 bases between them. CDR1 is LNHDA and CDR2 is SQIVND in the germline V gene (reference sequence). This CDR3 is CASSTSGLSGAKNIQYF. CDR3 nucleotides: TGTGCCAGTAGTACTTCAGGGCTCTCGGGAGCCAAAAACATTCAGTACTTC.

The chain combines TRBV29-1 with TRBJ2-1, with 9 bases fitting TRBD2. The V gene's germline CDR1 is SQVTM and CDR2 ANQGSEA. The CDR3 covers 15 residues. V lost 5 bases, J lost 0 bases, and 5 bases stayed unmatched. The CDR3 nucleotides read TGCAGCGTTAAAAAGCGGGAGGTCTCCTACAATGAGCAGTTCTTC. Translation gives CSVKKREVSYNEQFF.

J is TRBJ1-5 and V is TRBV3-1 (or the pseudogene TRBV3-2); unclear D gene. Trimming shortened V by 3 bases and J by 0 bases, and 15 bases separated the two germline ends. The length of the CDR3 is 17 residues. Germline values: CDR1 LGHDT, CDR2 YNNKEL (reference sequence). The CDR3: CASSHGRDYYSNQPQHF. As DNA, the CDR3 is TGTGCCAGCAGCCACGGCCGAGACTACTATAGCAATCAGCCCCAGCATTTT.

The chain has TRBV10-2 and TRBJ2-5; TRBD1 aligns across 10 bases. This CDR3 has 16 amino acids. Losses at the gene ends were 6 bases for V and 4 bases for J; bases not matched to a gene: 11. In germline, CDR1 is WSHSY, CDR2 SAAADI. This CDR3 reads CASSRAGTGVPETQYF. CDR3 DNA sequence: TGCGCCAGCAGCCGTGCCGGGACAGGGGTCCCAGAGACCCAGTACTTC.

The genes are TRBV28 and TRBJ2-7; 7 bases align to TRBD2. The J segment lost 2 bases and the V segment lost 6 bases, leaving 7 bases of the junction unmatched. The CDR3 has 14 amino acids. CDR1 is MDHEN, CDR2 SYDVKM, per germline. The DNA for the CDR3 is TGTGCCAGCAGACCCACCCGGGGGGCCTACGAGCAGTACTTC. Translated, it gives CASRPTRGAYEQYF.

This clone occurred once. V usage is TRBV14 and J usage is TRBJ2-1; TRBD2 matches at 13 bases. The CDR3 consists of 18 residues. Trimming cost V 3 bases and J 4 bases; bases outside gene matches: 9. Germline CDR1 and CDR2: SGHDN and FVKESK. The CDR3 is CASSQESWTSGRYNEQFF. CDR3 nucleotide sequence: TGTGCCAGCAGCCAGGAGTCCTGGACTAGCGGGAGATACAATGAGCAGTTCTTC.

V is TRBV2 and J is TRBJ1-3; TRBD1 agrees at 8 bases. The trim removed 2 bases at V and 3 bases at J, leaving 6 bases unmatched. This CDR3 has 16 amino acids. Germline assignment: CDR1 SNHLY and CDR2 FYNNEI. The DNA for the CDR3 is TGTGCCAGCAGTGAAAGCGCGACAGGGGTTGGAAACACCATATATTTT. Encoded protein: CASSESATGVGNTIYF.

This clone was seen a few times. V gene TRBV25-1 combines with J gene TRBJ2-6; D gene unclear. CDR3 length: 14 residues. From germline, CDR1 is MGHDK and CDR2 SYGVNS. V lost 6 bases and J 0 bases, leaving 6 bases between the germline ends. This CDR3 reads CASRSDSGANVLTF. In DNA, the CDR3 is TGTGCCAGCAGGTCAGACTCTGGGGCCAACGTCCTGACTTTC.

The gene calls are TRBV7-2 and TRBJ1-2; the D is unclear. CDR1 and CDR2 from the germline V gene are SGHTA and FQGNSA. The CDR3 totals 14 residues. Deletions cut 1 base from V and 8 bases from J, with 14 bases between. CDR3 coding DNA: TGTGCCAGCAGCTTAGGAGTCCGTACCCTCGGCTACACCTTC. Translating it yields CASSLGVRTLGYTF.

This clone was seen many times. The V and J genes are TRBV10-3 and TRBJ2-7; weak D call: TRBD2 (5 bases). The CDR3 runs 14 residues. Germline V CDR1 and CDR2: ENHRY, SYGVKD. The V gene lost 7 bases and the J gene lost 5 bases, with 18 bases spanning the gap. This CDR3 reads CAITRHPEDHEQYF. In DNA form, the CDR3 reads TGTGCCATCACCAGACACCCGGAGGACCACGAGCAGTACTTC.

The chain recombines TRBV19 with TRBJ1-1, with a tentative D call TRBD1 (5 bases). This CDR3 has 12 amino acids. The V gene's germline CDR1 is LNHDA and CDR2 SQIVND (reference sequence). The V end was cut by 3 bases, the J end by 9 bases, with 11 bases between. For the CDR3, the DNA is TGTGCCAGTAGTATCCGAGCAGGGCAAGCTTTCTTT. Protein sequence: CASSIRAGQAFF.